These T cell receptor beta chains were read from a single sample in a study of cytomegalovirus exposure and HLA in healthy donors. Clones were read by immunoSEQ multiplex PCR, and TCRdb kept only the in-frame ones, dropping some. Of around 160,000 clones in the sample, 79% are singletons; the top ten hold roughly 6.3%. Sequenced: PBMCs. The source of these receptors is a woman aged 35 to 49 in good health and CMV-seropositive. Each CDR3 is given with its conserved first and last residue.

v_call: TRBV10-2; cdr3_aa: CASARNTEAFF
v_call: TRBV4-1; cdr3_aa: CASSLRGGFSYEQYF
v_call: TRBV6-1; cdr3_aa: CASTLQDRVNEKLFF
v_call: TRBV28; cdr3_aa: CASSSRDSYEQYF
v_call: TRBV6-5; cdr3_aa: CASKGQGSYEQYF
v_call: TRBV5-1; cdr3_aa: CASSLQLTTGGSYGYTF
v_call: TRBV5-6; cdr3_aa: CASSLTQETQYF
v_call: TRBV2; cdr3_aa: CASREESETQYF
v_call: TRBV30; cdr3_aa: CAWSVYRATGGLGGNTIYF
v_call: TRBV6-5; cdr3_aa: CASRPVSHDYGYTF
v_call: TRBV12-5; cdr3_aa: CASGLGEAYEQYF
v_call: TRBV14; cdr3_aa: CASSQEQGGYGYTF
v_call: TRBV2; cdr3_aa: CASSERGGFMNTEAFF
v_call: TRBV6-5; cdr3_aa: CASSYLGADNSPLHF
v_call: TRBV29-1; cdr3_aa: CSVEGSTGANVLTF
v_call: TRBV5-6; cdr3_aa: CASSRTYREEAFF
v_call: TRBV30; cdr3_aa: CAWSQGLSEKLFF
v_call: TRBV11-3; cdr3_aa: CASSRSGGTNTGELFF
v_call: TRBV7-2; cdr3_aa: CASSHQTGPTGYTF
v_call: TRBV4-1; cdr3_aa: CASSQGRGYDYTF
v_call: TRBV30; cdr3_aa: CAGNAGPAYEQYF
v_call: TRBV11-2; cdr3_aa: CASSQGHLNDIQYF
v_call: TRBV5-6; cdr3_aa: CASSGGTGRTRGQLNEQFF
v_call: TRBV5-1; cdr3_aa: CASSGTPGTSGGTQYF
v_call: TRBV29-1; cdr3_aa: CSVPEGGVLTF
v_call: TRBV29-1; cdr3_aa: CSVLGLAGNPYEQYF
v_call: TRBV19; cdr3_aa: CASSIVGRGTEAFF
v_call: TRBV5-1; cdr3_aa: CASSLEWGPNTEAFF
v_call: TRBV6-6; cdr3_aa: CASSPPNSYSYNEQFF
v_call: TRBV18; cdr3_aa: CASSPRSDDQPQHF
v_call: TRBV6-5; cdr3_aa: CASSQNRGLEQFF
v_call: TRBV13; cdr3_aa: CASSLGLNAGETQYF
v_call: TRBV7-2; cdr3_aa: CASSPFRGLLIRNTGELFF
v_call: TRBV6-6; cdr3_aa: CASSYHGVTHEQYF
v_call: TRBV28; cdr3_aa: CASGSGGYEQYF
v_call: TRBV6-1; cdr3_aa: CASRVTVGGLAFF
v_call: TRBV4-1; cdr3_aa: CASSQGGLDTDTQYF
v_call: TRBV20-1; cdr3_aa: CSAINYGYTF
v_call: TRBV2; cdr3_aa: CASSEALRGAGELFF
v_call: TRBV5-1; cdr3_aa: CASSLAAGAYEQYF
v_call: TRBV7-2; cdr3_aa: CASSLGLPGELFF
v_call: TRBV6-6; cdr3_aa: CASRTDNQPQHF
v_call: TRBV9; cdr3_aa: CASSVGVGGTEETQYF
v_call: TRBV2; cdr3_aa: CASSQGTYGYTF
v_call: TRBV9; cdr3_aa: CASSEGHRGANSPLHF
v_call: TRBV11-2; cdr3_aa: CASSLLLSTDTQYF
v_call: TRBV2; cdr3_aa: CASRKESSANEQYF
v_call: TRBV6-5; cdr3_aa: CASSYSGARGYTF
v_call: TRBV9; cdr3_aa: CASKTTAGGNYGYTF
v_call: TRBV12-5; cdr3_aa: CASGLSRGGENTEAFF
v_call: TRBV12-5; cdr3_aa: CASGLGLTYRELFF
v_call: TRBV6-6; cdr3_aa: CASATGSGNQPQHF
v_call: TRBV30; cdr3_aa: CAWSRGSQNIQYF
v_call: TRBV7-9; cdr3_aa: CSSSLRTGRSYEQYF